The entry below gives a single T cell receptor beta chain sequence along with its context. CD45RO negativity and positive selection for CCR7 defined naive CD8 cells, a population that excluded terminally differentiated effector memory CD45RA+ cells. This record belongs to a study of shared clonotypes between healthy human individuals. Clones were sequenced by immunoSEQ multiplex PCR, and TCRdb holds only the in-frame ones, with some missing. The repertoire holds about 2,100,000 clones, with approximately 94% as singletons. V trimming: 8 bases; J trimming: 0 bases; junction bases outside the gene matches: 9. Germline CDR1 reads MDHEN; CDR2 reads SYDVKM. The CDR3 has 15 amino acids.

Sequenced material: naive CD8+ T cells from PBMCs. This chain joins TRBV28 and TRBJ1-1; 7 nucleotides agree with TRBD1. The clonotype was recovered from a man aged 18 to 30 in good health. Some clones in this sample may be carry-over from other donors' samples. CDR3 sequence reads: CASFLGQELNTEAFF. The CDR3 DNA sequence: TGTGCCAGCTTCCTAGGACAGGAATTGAACACTGAAGCTTTCTTT.